The source of this TCR beta chain is a study of blood T cells in healthy people across ages. Concerning this clonotype itself: It is unclear where the CDR3 begins or ends on the DNA, so no DNA is shown, and the CDR3 is as TCRdb lists it.

The CDR3 is 13 amino acids in total, end residues counted. The V gene's germline CDR1 is MNHNS and CDR2 SASEGT. Through a sample-barcoded 5' primer and a J-beta primer mix, a second PCR was run for roughly 6 to 11 cycles. A single record per CDR3 protein comes from TCRdb applying MiXCR to the 5' RACE reads. Of 800,000 or so distinct CDR3 sequences detected, less than 60% appear once; the ten largest clones hold 15% to 20%. Each donor had 7.5 to 10 milliliters of peripheral blood drawn. This receptor was taken from a man at least 80 years old in good health. The chain combines TRBV6-1 with TRBJ2-5. Sequenced: blood. The CDR3 region is CASSTSEPETQYF.